This is a list of T cell receptor beta chains from one sample in a study of CD8+CD57+ T cells in acquired aplastic anemia. MiXCR was run by TCRdb on the reads, yielding one entry per CDR3 protein. The top ten clones hold under 40% of a sample with about 160,000 distinct CDR3 sequences, about 48% of them seen once. Sequenced sample: sorted CD4+, CD8+, or CD8+CD57+ T cells (not recorded which) from PBMCs. These receptors all come from a human donor with aplastic anemia. Both conserved end residues are part of each CDR3. A D gene is named only where the DNA matches it firmly. Clone size is shown for a subset of rows, as once, few, many or a class of expanded clone.

.	TRBV30	TRBJ2-2	.	15	TGTGCCTGGAGTGTACCGGAGTTGAACACCGGGGAGCTGTTTTTT	CAWSVPELNTGELFF
.	TRBV7-3	TRBJ2-3	once	13	TGTGCCAGCAGCTTAGCGGTGGCAGATACGCAGTATTTT	CASSLAVADTQYF
.	TRBV7-3	TRBJ2-2	.	13	TGTGCCAGCACCTATAGGGGGGCCGGGGAGCTGTTTTTT	CASTYRGAGELFF
TRBD1	TRBV14	TRBJ1-2	.	14	TGTGCCAGCAGCAGGGGACAGGGGTGCTATGGCTACACCTTC	CASSRGQGCYGYTF
.	TRBV6-5	TRBJ2-1	many	14	TGTGCCAGCAGTTACAGTAGCTCCTACAATGAGCAGTTCTTC	CASSYSSSYNEQFF
TRBD1	TRBV10-2	TRBJ1-1	.	15	TGCGCCAGCAGAAAGGGGACAGGGAAAAGGACTGAAGCTTTCTTT	CASRKGTGKRTEAFF
TRBD1	TRBV30	TRBJ2-5	few	14	TGTGCCTGGTCCTCGCCGGGACAGCAAGAGACCCAGTACTTC	CAWSSPGQQETQYF
TRBD1	TRBV20-1	TRBJ2-3	.	13	TGCAGTGCTGCGGACAGGGGAACAGATACGCAGTTTTTT	CSAADRGTDTQFF
.	TRBV25-1	TRBJ1-2	.	15	TGTGCCAGTTCTAACCCGGGGAGCCCGCGCTATGGCTACACCTTC	CASSNPGSPRYGYTF
.	TRBV19	TRBJ1-1	many	15	TGTGCCAGTAGTATAGATCCTGGGGTGGCCACTGAAGCTTTCTTT	CASSIDPGVATEAFF
TRBD1	TRBV24-1	TRBJ1-2	few	14	TGTGCCACCAGTAGCACCGGGACAGGGTATGGCTACACCTTC	CATSSTGTGYGYTF
TRBD2	TRBV2	TRBJ2-2	.	14	TGTGCCAGCCAGGGGACTAGCTACACCGGGGAGCTGTTTTTT	CASQGTSYTGELFF
.	TRBV9	TRBJ2-2	.	16	TGTGCCAGCAGCGTAGGAATAGGGATCAACACCGGGGAGCTGTTTTTT	CASSVGIGINTGELFF
TRBD1	TRBV10-3	TRBJ1-6	.	15	TGTGCCATCAGTGGGACAGGACCCGTTAATTCACCCCTCCACTTT	CAISGTGPVNSPLHF
.	TRBV5-4	TRBJ2-7	few	15	TGTGCCAGCAGCCGTCCGGCCGCCGGATCCTACGAGCAGTACTTC	CASSRPAAGSYEQYF
.	TRBV5-5	TRBJ1-1	many	14	TGTGCCAGCAGCTATGGACAGTCGAACACTGAAGCTTTCTTT	CASSYGQSNTEAFF
.	TRBV27	TRBJ2-1	few	14	TGTGCCAGCAGTCTCCTTGCCGGTGAGGGGGAGCAGTTCTTC	CASSLLAGEGEQFF
.	TRBV3-1	TRBJ2-2	.	14	TGTGCCAGCAGCCAAGATCCGTCCGCGGGGGAGCTGTTTTTT	CASSQDPSAGELFF
.	TRBV6-1	TRBJ2-7	many	13	TGTGCCAGCAGTGAAATTCCTAGCTACGAGCAGTACTTC	CASSEIPSYEQYF